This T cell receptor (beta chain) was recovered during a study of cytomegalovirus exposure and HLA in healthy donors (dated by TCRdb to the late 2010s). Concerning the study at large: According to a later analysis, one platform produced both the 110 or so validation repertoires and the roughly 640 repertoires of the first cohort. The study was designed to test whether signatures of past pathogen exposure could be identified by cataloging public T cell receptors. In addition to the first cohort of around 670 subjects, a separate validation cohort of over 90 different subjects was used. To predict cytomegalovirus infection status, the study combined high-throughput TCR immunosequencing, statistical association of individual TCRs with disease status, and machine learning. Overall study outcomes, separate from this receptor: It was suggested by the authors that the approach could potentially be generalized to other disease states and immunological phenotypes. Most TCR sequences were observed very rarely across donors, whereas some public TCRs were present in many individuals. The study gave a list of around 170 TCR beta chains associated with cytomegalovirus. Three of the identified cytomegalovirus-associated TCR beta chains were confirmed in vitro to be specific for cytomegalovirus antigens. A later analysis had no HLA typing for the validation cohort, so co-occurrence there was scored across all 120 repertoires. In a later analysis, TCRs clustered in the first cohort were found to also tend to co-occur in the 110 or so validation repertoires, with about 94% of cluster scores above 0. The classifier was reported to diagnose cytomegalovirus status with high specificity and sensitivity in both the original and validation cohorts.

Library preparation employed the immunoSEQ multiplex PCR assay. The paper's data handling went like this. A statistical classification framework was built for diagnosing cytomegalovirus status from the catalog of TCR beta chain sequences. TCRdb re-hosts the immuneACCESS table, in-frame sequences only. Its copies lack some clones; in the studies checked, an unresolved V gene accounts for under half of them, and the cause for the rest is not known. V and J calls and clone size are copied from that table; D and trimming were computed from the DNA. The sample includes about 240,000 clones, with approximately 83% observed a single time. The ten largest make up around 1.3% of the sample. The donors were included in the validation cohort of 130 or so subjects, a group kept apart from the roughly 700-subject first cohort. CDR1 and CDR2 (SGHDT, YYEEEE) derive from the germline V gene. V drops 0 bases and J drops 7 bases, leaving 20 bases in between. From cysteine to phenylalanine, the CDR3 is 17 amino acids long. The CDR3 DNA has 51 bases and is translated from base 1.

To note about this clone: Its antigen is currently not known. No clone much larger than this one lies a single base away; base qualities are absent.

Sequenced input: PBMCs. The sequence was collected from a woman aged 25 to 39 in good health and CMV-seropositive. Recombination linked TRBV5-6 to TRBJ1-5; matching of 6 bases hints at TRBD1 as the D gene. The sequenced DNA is TGTGCCAGCAGCTTGGCAGGGGCAGGAACCCAGGGGCAGCCCCAGCATTTT. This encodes CASSLAGAGTQGQPQHF.